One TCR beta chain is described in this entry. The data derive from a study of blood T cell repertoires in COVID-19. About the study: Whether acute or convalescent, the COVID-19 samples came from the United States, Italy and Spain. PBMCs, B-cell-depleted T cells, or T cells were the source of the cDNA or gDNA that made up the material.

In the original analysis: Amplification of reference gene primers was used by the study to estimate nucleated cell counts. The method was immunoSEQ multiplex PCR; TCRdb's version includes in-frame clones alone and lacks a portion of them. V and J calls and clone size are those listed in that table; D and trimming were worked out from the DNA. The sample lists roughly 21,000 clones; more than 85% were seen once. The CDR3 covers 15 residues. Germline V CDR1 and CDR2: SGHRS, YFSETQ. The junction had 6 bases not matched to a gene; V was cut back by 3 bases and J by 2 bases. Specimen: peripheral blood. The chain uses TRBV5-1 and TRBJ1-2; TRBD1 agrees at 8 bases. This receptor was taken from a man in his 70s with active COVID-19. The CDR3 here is CASSYGTGGNYGYTF. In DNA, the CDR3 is TGCGCCAGCAGCTATGGGACAGGTGGGAACTATGGCTACACCTTC. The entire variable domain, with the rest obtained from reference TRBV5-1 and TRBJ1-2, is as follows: KAGVTQTPRYLIKTRGQQVTLSCSPISGHRSVSWYQQTPGQGLQFLFEYFSETQRNKGNFPGRFSGRQFSNSRSEMNVSTLELGDSALYLCASSYGTGGNYGYTFGSGTRLTVV.